The 2 T cell receptor beta chains below all came from one sample that was sequenced in a study of OX40 agonist ivuxolimab in advanced cancers. Clones were read by immunoSEQ multiplex PCR, and TCRdb kept only the in-frame ones, dropping some. The sample lists about 54,000 clones, 90% to 95% seen once, with 10% to 15% in the top ten. Source: CD4+ or CD8+ T cells sorted from blood, taken in a trial of the OX40 agonist ivuxolimab. The origin of the receptors is an adult with an advanced solid tumor such as melanoma, head and neck, liver or kidney cancer.

V usage is TRBV19 and J usage is TRBJ2-7; TRBD2 matches at 9 bases. The CDR3 is 15 amino acids. Germline V gives CDR1 LNHDA, CDR2 SQIVND (reference sequence). V shed 3 bases, J shed 2 bases, and the junction held 5 bases outside the gene matches. This CDR3 is CASSISSGGTYEQYF. The CDR3 nucleotides are TGTGCCAGTAGTATTAGTAGCGGGGGAACCTACGAGCAGTACTTC. Full variable domain (outside the CDR3, taken from reference TRBV19 and TRBJ2-7): DGGITQSPKYLFRKEGQNVTLSCEQNLNHDAMYWYRQDPGQGLRLIYYSQIVNDFQKGDIAEGYSVSREKKESFPLTVTSAQKNPTAFYLCASSISSGGTYEQYFGPGTRLTVT.

V is TRBV2 and J is TRBJ1-3; D is unresolved. Germline values: CDR1 SNHLY, CDR2 FYNNEI. This CDR3 comprises 12 residues. Trimming stripped 4 bases from V and 4 bases from J, with 5 bases between. The DNA for the CDR3 is TGTGCCAGCAGTGTATTGGGAAACACCATATATTTT. Protein: CASSVLGNTIYF.